What follows are 22 T cell receptor beta chains derived from one specimen sequenced in a study of control samples from healthy donors and cancer patients. Sequencing used immunoSEQ multiplex PCR; TCRdb keeps in-frame clones, though not all of them. The sample lists around 82,000 clones, around 87% occurring once. The specimen was blood. These receptors were collected from a man aged 50 to 59 in good health.

This chain links TRBV6-4 with TRBJ2-1; D gene unclear. Per germline, CDR1 MRHNA and CDR2 SNTAGT. The CDR3 is 11 amino acids. V was shortened by 4 bases and J by 7 bases, with 5 bases between the two germline ends. The CDR3 DNA sequence: TGTGCCAGCAGTGTAGGGAATGAGCAGTTCTTC. Its protein is CASSVGNEQFF.

V and J are TRBV2 and TRBJ1-1, with D tentatively TRBD1 (6 bases). Per germline, CDR1 SNHLY and CDR2 FYNNEI. Trimming left V 7 bases short and J 4 bases short, with 10 bases between. The CDR3 is made up of 12 amino acids. The CDR3 bases are TGTGCCAGCAATGACAGGTTCACTGAAGCTTTCTTT. It encodes CASNDRFTEAFF. Complete variable domain (other parts from reference TRBV2 and TRBJ1-1): EPEVTQTPSHQVTQMGQEVILRCVPISNHLYFYWYRQILGQKVEFLVSFYNNEISEKSEIFDDQFSVERPDGSNFTLKIRSTKLEDSAMYFCASNDRFTEAFFGQGTRLTVV.

The CDR3 loop is CASSPGLNTEAFF. CDR3 in DNA: TGTGCCAGCTCCCCGGGCCTGAACACTGAAGCTTTCTTT. The genes are TRBV18 and TRBJ1-1; D unresolved. The CDR3 runs 13 residues. Trimming removed 6 bases from V and 0 bases from J, with 8 bases in between. CDR1 and CDR2 from the germline V gene are KGHSH and LQKENI.

This clone was picked up a small number of times. V gene TRBV7-8 combines with J gene TRBJ1-2, with D unresolved. Germline V gives CDR1 SGHVS, CDR2 FQNEAQ. Trimming removed 3 bases at V and 5 bases at J, with 10 bases between. The CDR3 loop spans 13 amino acids. CDR3 amino acids: CASSLTYQYGYTF. CDR3 DNA: TGTGCCAGCAGCTTGACGTATCAGTATGGCTACACCTTC.

The V gene is TRBV18, the J gene TRBJ1-2; D is possibly TRBD1 (6 bases). V was clipped by 0 bases and J by 0 bases, with 8 bases between them. The length of the CDR3 is 15 residues. The germline V gene encodes CDR1 KGHSH and CDR2 LQKENI. The CDR3 region is CASSPPTGANYGYTF. CDR3 in DNA: TGTGCCAGCTCACCACCGACAGGAGCTAACTATGGCTACACCTTC.

This chain joins TRBV9 and TRBJ2-3, with D hard to call. V gave up 0 bases and J gave up 6 bases, with 2 bases separating them. Per the germline V gene, CDR1 is SGDLS and CDR2 is YYNGEE. The CDR3 sequence is 11 residues long. The CDR3 loop reads CASSVEDTQYF. The CDR3 coding sequence is TGTGCCAGCAGCGTAGAGGATACGCAGTATTTT.

This chain uses TRBV14 with TRBJ1-6, with 8 bases matching TRBD1. J was trimmed by 9 bases and V by 3 bases; bases with no gene match: 4. Looked up from germline, CDR1 is SGHDN and CDR2 is FVKESK. The CDR3 sequence is 14 residues long. The CDR3 here is CASSHSGGGSPLHF. The CDR3 DNA reads TGTGCCAGCAGCCATTCAGGGGGCGGTTCACCCCTCCACTTT.

J is TRBJ2-5 and V is TRBV7-2, with D perhaps matching TRBD1 or TRBD2 (7 bases each). Trimming stripped 3 bases from V and 2 bases from J, with 10 bases between. The CDR3 runs 14 residues. The V gene's germline CDR1 is SGHTA and CDR2 FQGNSA. The CDR3, as DNA: TGTGCCAGCAGCTTCCAGGGGGGGCAAGAGACCCAGTACTTC. This gives the protein CASSFQGGQETQYF.

The rearrangement uses TRBV5-8 and TRBJ2-7, with 8 bases aligning to TRBD1. J gave up 1 base and V 0 bases, and 3 bases lay outside the gene matches. Germline V gene sequence: CDR1 SGHTS, CDR2 YDEGEE. The CDR3 length is 15 residues. CDR3 protein: CASSLEGQASYEQYF. In DNA, the CDR3 is TGTGCCAGCAGCTTGGAGGGACAGGCTTCCTACGAGCAGTACTTC. Supplemented by reference TRBV5-8 and TRBJ2-7, the full variable domain reads EAGVTQSPTHLIKTRGQQATLRCSPISGHTSVYWYQQALGLGLQFLLWYDEGEERNRGNFPPRFSGRQFPNYSSELNVNALELEDSALYLCASSLEGQASYEQYFGPGTRLTVT.

The CDR3 DNA is TGTGCCAGCAGCGTAGAGGCGGGGGGAAATACAGATACGCAGTATTTT. Protein: CASSVEAGGNTDTQYF. The rearrangement uses TRBV9 and TRBJ2-3, with 8 bases fitting TRBD2. The CDR3 is made up of 16 amino acids. The ends lost 0 bases at V and 3 bases at J; junction bases unmatched: 6. Germline V gene lookup returns CDR1 SGDLS and CDR2 YYNGEE.

This clone has more than one count but fewer than ten. This chain uses TRBV23-1 with TRBJ2-7, with TRBD2 matching 8 bases. TRBV23-1 falls under the ORF class, with uncertain function. CDR3 length equals 14 residues. V was clipped by 0 bases and J by 3 bases; unmatched bases: 1. The CDR3 bases are TGCGCCAGCAGTCAATCGCGGGAGGTCTACGAGCAGTACGTC. Translating it yields CASSQSREVYEQYV.

V and J are TRBV3-1 (or the pseudogene TRBV3-2) and TRBJ1-5, with 7 bases lining up with TRBD1. Germline V gene sequence: CDR1 LGHDT, CDR2 YNNKEL (reference sequence). The CDR3 contains 15 residues. The trim removed 0 bases at V and 4 bases at J, leaving 3 bases unmatched. CDR3: CASSQDFRGNQPQHF. The CDR3, as DNA: TGTGCCAGCAGCCAAGATTTCAGGGGGAATCAGCCCCAGCATTTT.

The CDR3 region is CASSNSNQPQHF. The DNA for the CDR3 is TGTGCCAGCAGTAATAGCAATCAGCCCCAGCATTTT. This chain joins TRBV12-3 or TRBV12-4 and TRBJ1-5; no clear D gene. Trimming removed 5 bases from V and 0 bases from J, with 2 bases in between. CDR3 size: 12 residues.

This clone has just one count. V usage is TRBV7-3 and J usage is TRBJ2-1, with D possibly being TRBD1 or TRBD2 (5 bases each). The V gene lost 5 bases and the J gene lost 4 bases, with 15 bases spanning the gap. Per the germline V gene, CDR1 is SGHTA and CDR2 is FQGTGA. The CDR3 is made up of 15 amino acids. This CDR3 is CASSPSTGTYNEQFF. The CDR3 DNA is TGTGCCAGCAGCCCCTCGACTGGGACGTACAATGAGCAGTTCTTC.

Notes on this clone: The sample has other DNA sequences that encode this CDR3 too. This chain links TRBV18 with TRBJ1-1; D remains ambiguous. Germline V lookup: CDR1 KGHSH, CDR2 LQKENI. This CDR3 region has 14 residues. V was shortened by 3 bases and J by 0 bases, with 8 bases between the two germline ends. CDR3 nucleotides: TGTGCCAGCTCACCTTCCGGGTTGAACACTGAAGCTTTCTTT. Translating gives CASSPSGLNTEAFF.

V gene TRBV12-3 or TRBV12-4 combines with J gene TRBJ1-5, with D possibly being TRBD1 (5 bases). V was pared by 7 bases and J by 6 bases, with 13 bases between. This CDR3 is built from 13 residues. CDR3 loop: CASTQGGGQPQHF. CDR3 nucleotides: TGTGCCAGCACCCAGGGAGGCGGTCAGCCCCAGCATTTT.

The V and J genes are TRBV30 and TRBJ2-5; D ambiguous. Germline CDR1 GTSNPN, CDR2 SVGIG (reference sequence). This CDR3 is 14 amino acids long. V lost 1 base and J 6 bases, leaving 15 bases between the germline ends. DNA for the CDR3: TGTGCCTGGAGTGACCAAAATGTAATGAAGACCCAGTACTTC. Amino acid sequence: CAWSDQNVMKTQYF.

The chain joins TRBV7-2 to TRBJ2-7; D not resolved. CDR3 length: 12 residues. V dropped 5 bases and J dropped 2 bases, with 7 bases sitting between them. The germline V gene encodes CDR1 SGHTA and CDR2 FQGNSA. Here the CDR3 reads CASSASPYEQYF. As DNA, the CDR3 is TGTGCCAGCAGCGCCAGTCCCTACGAGCAGTACTTC.

The chain recombines TRBV10-1 with TRBJ2-5; the match to TRBD2 covers 12 bases. J gave up 5 bases and V 3 bases, and 28 bases lay outside the gene matches. The germline V gene encodes CDR1 WNHNN and CDR2 SYGVQD (reference sequence). The CDR3 has 23 residues. DNA for the CDR3: TGCGCCAGCAGTGACCTCCAAAAGCTCCGGGACAGTCTAGCGGGAGGGCCATGGGAGACCCAGTACTTC. This encodes CASSDLQKLRDSLAGGPWETQYF.

J is TRBJ1-2 and V is TRBV11-2, with 12 bases fitting TRBD1. Trimming removed 5 bases from V and 5 bases from J; junction bases left unmatched: 9. Germline V gene sequence: CDR1 SGHAT, CDR2 FQNNGV. The CDR3 runs to 16 residues. The CDR3 here is CASSSTRDRGLYGYTF. DNA of the CDR3: TGTGCCAGCAGCAGTACGAGGGACAGGGGGCTGTATGGCTACACCTTC. The variable domain in full, with the rest retrieved from reference TRBV11-2 and TRBJ1-2, is EAGVAQSPRYKIIEKRQSVAFWCNPISGHATLYWYQQILGQGPKLLIQFQNNGVVDDSQLPKDRFSAERLKGVDSTLKIQPAKLEDSAVYLCASSSTRDRGLYGYTFGSGTRLTVV.

The chain is built from TRBV28 and TRBJ1-2; a possible D gene is TRBD1 (6 bases). Germline CDR1 MDHEN, CDR2 SYDVKM. The CDR3 has 15 residues. The germline V and J ends were trimmed by 3 bases and 1 base, with 12 bases remaining between them. CDR3 nucleotides: TGTGCCAGCAGTTTGACAGGATACCTTAACTATGGCTACACCTTC. Translation: CASSLTGYLNYGYTF.

The chain carries TRBV4-2 and TRBJ2-3; D call uncertain. CDR3 length equals 15 residues. The V end lost 5 bases, the J end lost 0 bases, and 12 bases lay between the germline ends. CDR1 and CDR2 from the germline V gene are LGHNA and YNFKEQ. CDR3 DNA: TGTGCCAGCAGCGAGCCGGTGATGAGCACAGATACGCAGTATTTT. This codes for CASSEPVMSTDTQYF.